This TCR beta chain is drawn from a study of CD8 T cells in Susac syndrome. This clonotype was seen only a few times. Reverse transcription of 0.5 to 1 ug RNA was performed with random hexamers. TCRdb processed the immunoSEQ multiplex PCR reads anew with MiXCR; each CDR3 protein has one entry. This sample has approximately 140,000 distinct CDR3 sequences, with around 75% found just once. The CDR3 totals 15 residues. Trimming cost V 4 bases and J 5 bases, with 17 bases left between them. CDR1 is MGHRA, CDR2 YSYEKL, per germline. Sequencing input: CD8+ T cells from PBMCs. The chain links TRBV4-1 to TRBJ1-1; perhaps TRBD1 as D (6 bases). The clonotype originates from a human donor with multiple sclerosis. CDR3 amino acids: CASSLRAGEGTEAFF. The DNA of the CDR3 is TGCGCCAGCAGCCTGCGGGCAGGGGAGGGGACTGAAGCTTTCTTT.